The clone carrying this T cell receptor beta chain was seen many times. This sample was included in a study of TIL therapy for anti-PD-1-resistant metastatic lung cancer. Sample time point: pre-treatment sample, taken before nivolumab and TIL therapy. Sequencing used immunoSEQ v3. Sequencing depth was 1.9 million or so read pairs for survey level, about 5-6.5 million for deep. The protocol was immunoSEQ multiplex PCR, while the TCRdb copy is restricted to in-frame clones and leaves out a portion. Found here are some 46,000 clones, 70% to 85% of them singletons; the top ten hold more than 12%. The CDR3 is made up of 16 amino acids.

Source: blood, taken at baseline. The genes are TRBV21-1 and TRBJ2-7; the table's D call, TRBD2, was not checked against the DNA. TRBV21-1 is assigned pseudogene status. The TCR comes from a man aged 65 to 79 with non-small cell lung cancer. The CDR3 loop is CASSKLRASGPYEQYF. As DNA, the CDR3 is TGTGCCAGCAGCAAGCTGAGGGCTAGCGGGCCCTACGAGCAGTACTTC.